This T cell receptor (beta chain) was identified during a study of control samples from healthy donors and cancer patients. The CDR3 is made up of 16 amino acids. Trimming at V came to 0 bases and at J to 8 bases, leaving 7 bases not matched to a gene. The germline gives CDR1 MGHDK, CDR2 SYGVNS. Some clones are missing from TCRdb's copy, which holds only in-frame ones; the method was immunoSEQ multiplex PCR. There are tens of thousands of clones in the sample; roughly 80% occur only once, and 2.9% lies in the top ten. The sequence was obtained from a woman between 50 and 59 years old with lung cancer. The V gene is TRBV25-1, the J gene TRBJ2-1, with 10 positions matching TRBD1. Specimen: PBMCs. DNA for the CDR3: TGTGCCAGCAGTGAATATCCGGGACAGGGGTTTTATGAGCAGTTCTTC. The encoded protein is CASSEYPGQGFYEQFF.